A selection of T cell receptor beta chains follows, all from one sample in a study of T cell responses to AZD1222 COVID-19 vaccine. Some clones are missing from TCRdb's copy, which holds only in-frame ones; the method was immunoSEQ multiplex PCR. Here the sample spans tens of thousands of clones, 75% to 90% being singletons. This material consisted of peripheral blood, taken on day 0 of AZD1222 vaccination. These receptors were taken from an adult in good health. CDR3s include the opening cysteine and the closing phenylalanine or tryptophan. The D gene is left open where the match is weak. Clone size is shown for a subset of rows, as once, few, many or a class of expanded clone.

CDR3aa	CDR3nt	d_gene	abundance	v_gene	j_gene
CATHQGNYGYTF	TGTGCCACCCACCAGGGGAACTATGGCTACACCTTC	-	-	TRBV6-6	TRBJ1-2
CAISESTETQYF	TGTGCCATCAGTGAGTCGACAGAGACCCAGTACTTC	-	-	TRBV10-3	TRBJ2-5
CASSRDTNYGYTF	TGCGCCAGCAGCAGGGACACCAACTATGGCTACACCTTC	-	-	TRBV5-1	TRBJ1-2
CASRASGHPYNEQFF	TGTGCCAGCAGAGCCTCGGGACACCCCTACAATGAGCAGTTCTTC	-	-	TRBV7-6	TRBJ2-1
CASSGVVGKSYYGYTF	TGTGCCAGTAGTGGGGTCGTCGGGAAATCCTACTATGGCTACACCTTC	-	-	TRBV19	TRBJ1-2
CATSETGDRDYGYTF	TGTGCCACCAGTGAAACGGGGGACAGGGACTATGGCTACACCTTC	TRBD1	-	TRBV24-1	TRBJ1-2
CAISKGQDEQYF	TGTGCCATCAGTAAAGGACAGGACGAGCAGTACTTC	TRBD1	-	TRBV10-3	TRBJ2-7
CASSDSVTGELFF	TGTGCCAGCAGTGACTCGGTCACCGGGGAGCTGTTTTTT	-	-	TRBV6-4	TRBJ2-2
CSAPGTQGGYGYTF	TGCAGCGCCCCCGGGACCCAAGGCGGCTATGGCTACACCTTC	-	-	TRBV29-1	TRBJ1-2
CASSLGRQNTDTQYF	TGTGCTAGCAGCTTAGGGAGACAGAACACAGATACGCAGTATTTT	-	-	TRBV7-7	TRBJ2-3
CATSRDLSGNTIYF	TGTGCCACCAGCAGAGATCTCTCTGGAAACACCATATATTTT	-	-	TRBV15	TRBJ1-3
CATSSGGFEPQHF	TGTGCCACCAGCTCAGGGGGGTTTGAGCCCCAGCATTTT	TRBD1	-	TRBV15	TRBJ1-5
CASSLAWNNNSPLHF	TGTGCCAGCAGCTTAGCCTGGAACAATAATTCACCCCTCCACTTT	-	-	TRBV7-6	TRBJ1-6
CASQAMNTEAFF	TGTGCCAGTCAGGCGATGAACACTGAAGCTTTCTTT	-	-	TRBV12-3/TRBV12-4	TRBJ1-1
CASSYAAESYEQYF	TGTGCCAGCAGTTACGCGGCGGAGTCCTACGAGCAGTACTTC	-	-	TRBV6-6	TRBJ2-7
CASSSQGLRGYSNQPQHF	TGTGCCAGCAGTTCCCAGGGGTTGAGGGGGTATAGCAATCAGCCCCAGCATTTT	-	-	TRBV28	TRBJ1-5
CSVAGTGGSYEQYF	TGCAGCGTAGCCGGGACAGGGGGCTCCTACGAGCAGTACTTC	TRBD1	few	TRBV29-1	TRBJ2-7
CASSFDIFLNEKLFF	TGTGCCAGCAGCTTTGACATCTTCCTGAATGAAAAACTGTTTTTT	-	-	TRBV5-5	TRBJ1-4
CASSPTSRETQYF	TGTGCCAGCAGCCCGACTAGCCGGGAGACCCAGTACTTC	TRBD2	-	TRBV11-2	TRBJ2-5
CASSLPTGQGEKLFF	TGTGCCAGCAGTTTACCGACAGGGCAAGGAGAAAAACTGTTTTTT	TRBD1	once	TRBV28	TRBJ1-4
CASSEGTGRHQPQHF	TGTGCCAGCAGCGAAGGGACAGGGAGACATCAGCCCCAGCATTTT	TRBD1	-	TRBV6-1	TRBJ1-5
CASSPRPGQGYDYGYTF	TGTGCCAGCTCACCACGACCGGGACAGGGGTATGACTATGGCTACACCTTC	TRBD1	few	TRBV18	TRBJ1-2
CASSLSSGELFF	TGTGCCAGCAGCTTAAGTTCCGGGGAGCTGTTTTTT	-	-	TRBV7-2	TRBJ2-2
CASSKGIYNEQFF	TGCGCCAGCAGTAAGGGGATATACAATGAGCAGTTCTTC	-	few	TRBV10-2	TRBJ2-1
CASSIGPLTDTQYF	TGTGCCAGTAGTATAGGTCCCCTGACAGATACGCAGTATTTT	-	-	TRBV19	TRBJ2-3
CASSLTLTSGGYQETQYF	TGTGCCAGCTCACTCACTCTGACTAGCGGGGGATATCAAGAGACCCAGTACTTC	TRBD2	-	TRBV18	TRBJ2-5
CASSPTVALGDTQYF	TGTGCCAGCTCACCAACGGTGGCCCTTGGAGATACGCAGTATTTT	-	few	TRBV18	TRBJ2-3
CATSDPEGGEYEQFF	TGTGCCACCAGTGACCCCGAGGGGGGGGAGTATGAGCAGTTCTTC	-	-	TRBV24-1	TRBJ2-1
CASSSPGLAGGNEQFF	TGTGCCAGCAGCTCGCCGGGACTAGCGGGGGGGAATGAGCAGTTCTTC	TRBD2	-	TRBV7-9	TRBJ2-1
CASSLGNAVGYEQYF	TGTGCCAGCAGCTTAGGTAATGCAGTAGGATACGAGCAGTACTTC	-	-	TRBV5-4	TRBJ2-7
CASSLDGHPSGYTF	TGCGCCAGCAGCTTGGATGGACACCCTTCTGGCTACACCTTC	-	once	TRBV5-1	TRBJ1-2
CASSFQASGGANTGELFF	TGCGCCAGCAGCTTCCAGGCTAGCGGGGGGGCGAACACCGGGGAGCTGTTTTTT	TRBD2	-	TRBV5-1	TRBJ2-2
CASSQDSALGTYEQYF	TGTGCCAGCAGCCAAGATTCGGCCTTAGGGACCTACGAGCAGTACTTC	-	-	TRBV3-1/TRBV3-2	TRBJ2-7
CASSLDGAVYEQYF	TGTGCCAGCAGCTTGGACGGTGCGGTGTACGAGCAGTACTTC	-	-	TRBV5-4	TRBJ2-7
CASSQDRSTEAFF	TGTGCCAGCAGCCAAGATCGTAGCACTGAAGCTTTCTTT	-	once	TRBV4-2	TRBJ1-1
CASSGIGTLNEQYF	TGTGCCAGCAGCGGCATCGGGACTCTTAACGAGCAGTACTTC	-	-	TRBV27	TRBJ2-7
CASSLGPRGPQNEQFF	TGTGCCAGCAGCTTAGGGCCCCGAGGTCCTCAAAATGAGCAGTTCTTC	-	-	TRBV7-6	TRBJ2-1
CASSFPGYGRGRDQPQHF	TGTGCCAGCAGTTTCCCAGGCTATGGCAGGGGGCGTGATCAGCCCCAGCATTTT	TRBD1	-	TRBV28	TRBJ1-5
CASSKLGTSGGLYNEQFF	TGTGCCAGCAGCAAACTAGGGACTAGCGGGGGCTTATACAATGAGCAGTTCTTC	TRBD2	-	TRBV28	TRBJ2-1
CASSSTQNQPQHF	TGTGCCAGTAGTTCGACACAAAATCAGCCCCAGCATTTT	-	-	TRBV19	TRBJ1-5
CASSLEARRSTDTQYF	TGCGCCAGCAGCTTGGAAGCCAGGCGCAGCACAGATACGCAGTATTTT	-	-	TRBV5-1	TRBJ2-3
CASSQWYHYEQYF	TGCGCCAGCAGTCAATGGTACCACTACGAGCAGTACTTC	-	-	TRBV23-1	TRBJ2-7
CASSPDYGYTF	TGTGCCAGCTCTCCGGACTATGGCTACACCTTC	-	-	TRBV9	TRBJ1-2
CASSSAIWVDPIDEQYF	TGTGCCAGCAGTTCCGCAATCTGGGTGGATCCTATCGACGAGCAGTACTTC	-	-	TRBV28	TRBJ2-7
CASSFLRDRGQGQPQHF	TGTGCCAGCAGTTTCCTCCGGGACAGGGGGCAAGGTCAGCCCCAGCATTTT	TRBD1	-	TRBV28	TRBJ1-5
CASSQIGPVDGYTF	TGTGCCAGCAGCCAAATTGGGCCAGTCGATGGCTACACCTTC	-	-	TRBV3-1/TRBV3-2	TRBJ1-2
CASTTGGNTEAFF	TGCGCCAGCACCACCGGGGGGAACACTGAAGCTTTCTTT	-	-	TRBV5-1	TRBJ1-1
CASSFKSSLGGTQETQYF	TGTGCCAGCAGCTTCAAATCCTCCCTAGGGGGTACTCAAGAGACCCAGTACTTC	-	-	TRBV7-2	TRBJ2-5
CASSFVETPGTDTQYF	TGTGCCAGCAGCTTTGTCGAGACTCCGGGCACAGATACGCAGTATTTT	-	-	TRBV7-8	TRBJ2-3